These T cell receptor beta chains were read from a single sample in a study of cytotoxic CD8 clonotypes in ibrutinib-treated CLL. Data came from immunoSEQ multiplex PCR; TCRdb stores just in-frame clones and leaves some out. The sample holds more than 200,000 clones, 79% seen once. Specimen: PBMCs, collected after 12 months of ibrutinib treatment. These receptors were obtained from a human donor with chronic lymphocytic leukemia. The CDR3 runs from the conserved cysteine through the conserved F or W. Fields, in order: clone size, J gene, V gene, D gene, CDR3 protein, CDR3 DNA. The D gene is left open where the match is weak. Part of the rows lack a size; the others show once, few, many or a class for expanded clones.

clone size: once
J gene: TRBJ2-5
V gene: TRBV7-6
D gene: -
CDR3 protein: CASSPRETQYF
CDR3 DNA: TGTGCCAGCAGCCCCCGTGAGACCCAGTACTTC

clone size: -
J gene: TRBJ2-1
V gene: TRBV11-2
D gene: -
CDR3 protein: CASSTRTSLAKGSNEQFF
CDR3 DNA: TGTGCCAGCAGCACCCGCACTAGCTTAGCTAAAGGGTCCAATGAGCAGTTCTTC

clone size: few
J gene: TRBJ1-2
V gene: TRBV7-9
D gene: TRBD1
CDR3 protein: CASSLAPGTEDYGYTF
CDR3 DNA: TGTGCCAGCAGCTTAGCCCCCGGGACAGAAGATTATGGCTACACCTTC

clone size: -
J gene: TRBJ2-7
V gene: TRBV25-1
D gene: TRBD2
CDR3 protein: CASSTRGEAEQYF
CDR3 DNA: TGTGCCAGCAGTACACGGGGGGAGGCCGAGCAGTACTTC

clone size: -
J gene: TRBJ2-7
V gene: TRBV19
D gene: -
CDR3 protein: CASSIVYPRLGTYEQYF
CDR3 DNA: TGTGCCAGTAGTATAGTTTACCCCCGCTTGGGAACCTACGAGCAGTACTTC

clone size: -
J gene: TRBJ2-7
V gene: TRBV27
D gene: TRBD2
CDR3 protein: CASSSESGGYEQYF
CDR3 DNA: TGTGCCAGCAGTTCCGAGAGCGGGGGGTACGAGCAGTACTTC

clone size: -
J gene: TRBJ2-1
V gene: TRBV15
D gene: TRBD2
CDR3 protein: CATSRAGAGGIEQFF
CDR3 DNA: TGTGCCACCAGCAGAGCCGGAGCGGGAGGGATTGAGCAGTTCTTC

clone size: -
J gene: TRBJ1-3
V gene: TRBV5-6
D gene: -
CDR3 protein: CASSRDGHSGNTIYF
CDR3 DNA: TGTGCCAGCAGCCGGGACGGCCACTCTGGAAACACCATATATTTT

clone size: -
J gene: TRBJ1-5
V gene: TRBV19
D gene: TRBD1
CDR3 protein: CASSKVDRGHQPQHF
CDR3 DNA: TGTGCCAGTAGTAAGGTGGACAGGGGCCATCAGCCCCAGCATTTT

clone size: once
J gene: TRBJ2-7
V gene: TRBV5-5
D gene: TRBD1
CDR3 protein: CASSFGQGPYEQYF
CDR3 DNA: TGTGCCAGCAGCTTCGGACAGGGACCCTACGAGCAGTACTTC

clone size: -
J gene: TRBJ1-2
V gene: TRBV27
D gene: TRBD1
CDR3 protein: CASSSATGTGNGYTF
CDR3 DNA: TGTGCCAGCAGTTCAGCAACCGGGACAGGGAACGGCTACACCTTC

clone size: -
J gene: TRBJ2-7
V gene: TRBV30
D gene: -
CDR3 protein: CAWSFLHYHEQYF
CDR3 DNA: TGTGCCTGGAGTTTTCTTCACTACCACGAGCAGTACTTC

clone size: -
J gene: TRBJ2-1
V gene: TRBV4-1
D gene: TRBD1
CDR3 protein: CASSPKSGTGEVNEQFF
CDR3 DNA: TGCGCCAGCAGCCCCAAGAGTGGGACAGGGGAAGTAAATGAGCAGTTCTTC

clone size: -
J gene: TRBJ2-7
V gene: TRBV20-1
D gene: -
CDR3 protein: CSVASPYEQYF
CDR3 DNA: TGCAGTGTCGCTTCCCCCTACGAGCAGTACTTC

clone size: few
J gene: TRBJ2-7
V gene: TRBV14
D gene: -
CDR3 protein: CASGDSRYEQYF
CDR3 DNA: TGTGCTAGCGGGGACAGCCGCTACGAGCAGTACTTC